This TCR beta chain was sequenced for a study of monozygotic twins with cystic fibrosis. Points from the study as a whole: Monozygotic CF twins shared more identical nucleotide clonotypes than unrelated patients. No link emerged between shared CDR3 counts and age, concordance or severity. J usage was most co-twin-similar in 8 of 16 pairs, V in 13.

In regard to this clone: Its antigen is undetermined.

Germline values: CDR1 MNHNS, CDR2 SASEGT. V lost 2 bases and J lost 5, with 9 bases in between. CDR3 length equals 13 residues. The method was immunoSEQ multiplex PCR; TCRdb's version includes in-frame clones alone and lacks a portion of them. The table records 30,000 to 35,000 clones, 66% of them present only once. The sequence was collected from a girl between 10 and 17 years old with cystic fibrosis. The J gene is TRBJ1-2, the V gene TRBV6-1, with no clear D. Sequencing input: blood. The CDR3 region is CASSESVLYGYTF. CDR3 bases: TGTGCCAGCAGTGAATCTGTCCTTTATGGCTACACCTTC.